This TCR beta chain emerged from a study of control samples from healthy donors and cancer patients. Assay used: immunoSEQ multiplex PCR; TCRdb lists only in-frame clones, some missing. The repertoire holds roughly 100,000 clones, with 80% to 90% as singletons. From germline, CDR1 is SGHTA and CDR2 FQGNSA. V was cut by 2 bases and J by 0 bases, with 8 bases left in between. This CDR3 has 16 amino acids. The specimen sequenced was PBMCs. The V call is TRBV7-2, the J call TRBJ2-6; no firm D call. This receptor was taken from a man in his sixties with lung cancer. CDR3: CASSLRSGSGANVLTF. The CDR3 DNA reads as TGTGCCAGCAGCTTACGGTCTGGCTCTGGGGCCAACGTCCTGACTTTC.